The 32 T cell receptor beta chains in this list originate from one sample, sequenced in a study of immune heterogeneity within non-small cell lung tumors. Multiplex PCR with 32 V and 13 J primers amplified TCR beta CDR3. Via MiXCR, TCRdb re-called the multiplex PCR reads, giving one row per CDR3 protein. The table has around 6,700 distinct CDR3 sequences, roughly 23% seen once. Bulk tumor gDNA, 450 to 650 ng per sample, served as the TCR template. Surgical sampling yielded several biopsies per primary tumor (spaced far apart). Before undergoing curative surgery, patients had newly diagnosed non-small cell lung cancer that was untreated. The specimen was lung tumor tissue. Receptors originate from a man in his sixties or seventies with non-small cell lung cancer.

This clonotype qualifies as medium-sized. The rearrangement links TRBV19 to TRBJ2-2; D not resolved. This CDR3 is 15 amino acids long. The V end lost 0 bases, the J end lost 4 bases, and 9 bases lay between the germline ends. CDR1 and CDR2 (germline): LNHDA, SQIVND (reference sequence). The CDR3, as DNA: TGTGCCAGTAGTATAGAGGAGTGGGGCACCGGGGAGCTGTTTTTT. Its protein product is CASSIEEWGTGELFF.

This clonotype was observed many times. The rearrangement joins TRBV5-1 to TRBJ2-2; no firm D call. Germline-derived CDR1 and CDR2 are SGHRS and YFSETQ. Trimming cost V 3 bases and J 0 bases, with 9 bases left between them. The CDR3 is 15 amino acids. The CDR3 region has the DNA TGCGCCAGCAGCTGGGAAGGAGCGAACACCGGGGAGCTGTTTTTT. Translating gives CASSWEGANTGELFF.

This clonotype is medium-sized (0.01 to 0.1%) by share. The chain is built from TRBV19 and TRBJ1-2; D possibly corresponds to TRBD1 (5 bases). Germline V CDR1 and CDR2: LNHDA, SQIVND (reference sequence). The CDR3 loop spans 15 amino acids. The V end lost 3 bases, the J end lost 7 bases, and 18 bases lay between the germline ends. The CDR3 sequence: CASSIETASAVGYTF. The CDR3 DNA is TGTGCCAGTAGTATCGAGACAGCCTCAGCGGTTGGCTACACCTTC.

By proportion, this clonotype is medium-sized. This chain uses TRBV18 with TRBJ1-5; 7 positions agree with TRBD1. V lost 6 bases, J lost 0 bases, and 5 bases stayed unmatched. CDR3 length equals 15 residues. Germline V gene data show CDR1 as KGHSH and CDR2 as LQKENI. The CDR3 loop reads CASSLTGDSNQPQHF. As DNA, the CDR3 is TGTGCCAGCTCTCTAACAGGGGATAGCAATCAGCCCCAGCATTTT.

The chain recombines TRBV12-3 or TRBV12-4 with TRBJ2-7, with 8 nucleotides matching TRBD2. V lost 3 bases to trimming and J lost 3 bases; unmatched junction nucleotides: 4. This CDR3 comprises 14 residues. CDR3 sequence (DNA): TGTGCCAGCAGTTTCGGGACTAGTAACTACGAGCAGTACTTC. This encodes CASSFGTSNYEQYF.

On this clonotype: A junction boundary mismatches the germline segment, possibly from a read error. V is TRBV9 and J is TRBJ2-1; D not certain. The CDR3 has 14 residues. Germline lookup yields CDR1 SGDLS and CDR2 YYNGEE. CDR3 residues: CDSSVSTSYNEQFF. DNA of the CDR3: TGTGACAGCAGCGTGTCCACGTCCTACAATGAGCAGTTCTTC.

By proportion, this clonotype is large. The CDR3 DNA reads TGTGCCACCAGCAGAAGGGGAGCTGAAGCTTTCTTT. Protein product: CATSRRGAEAFF. This chain links TRBV15 with TRBJ1-1; D is perhaps TRBD1 (5 bases). Trimming removed 2 bases from V and 6 bases from J, with 7 bases in between. Germline V lookup: CDR1 LNHNV, CDR2 YYDKDF (reference sequence). This CDR3 has 12 amino acids.

Sample share makes this clonotype medium-sized. V and J are TRBV14 and TRBJ2-7; D is uncertain. Germline CDR1 reads SGHDN; CDR2 reads FVKESK. V was trimmed by 4 bases and J by 2 bases, leaving 15 bases between them. CDR3 length equals 15 residues. The CDR3 DNA sequence: TGTGCCAGCAGCCCCTCGGTTGGGTTACCCTACGAGCAGTACTTC. Protein sequence: CASSPSVGLPYEQYF.

Points on this clonotype: One end of the junction fails to match germline, which may point to a read error. The V and J genes are TRBV24-1 and TRBJ2-1; 13 bases map to TRBD2. The CDR3 extends over 16 amino acids. Germline CDR1 KGHDR, CDR2 SFDVKD. CDR3 sequence (DNA): TGTGCCACCAGTGATACTAGCGGGGGGGCAAATAATGATCAGTTCTTC. This translates into CATSDTSGGANNDQFF.

Ten or more counts support this clonotype. This sequence joins TRBV5-6 and TRBJ2-7; 7 bases are a match to TRBD1. Trimming removed 4 bases from V and 3 bases from J; junction bases left unmatched: 19. The CDR3 is 18 residues long. Germline assignment: CDR1 SGHDT and CDR2 YYEEEE. The DNA for the CDR3 is TGTGCCAGCAGCCGAACCTTCAGACAGGGAAGACTTTTCTACGAGCAGTACTTC. The encoded protein is CASSRTFRQGRLFYEQYF. The whole variable domain, remainder taken from reference TRBV5-6 and TRBJ2-7, is DAGVTQSPTHLIKTRGQQVTLRCSPKSGHDTVSWYQQALGQGPQFIFQYYEEEERQRGNFPDRFSGHQFPNYSSELNVNALLLGDSALYLCASSRTFRQGRLFYEQYFGPGTRLTVT.

This clonotype counts as medium-sized (0.01 to 0.1%). The V call is TRBV6-1, the J call TRBJ2-7; D unclear. This CDR3 has 16 residues. Trimming removed 6 bases at V and 0 bases at J, with 18 bases between. In germline, CDR1 is MNHNS, CDR2 SASEGT. The CDR3 is CASSAYVWVISYEQYF. Written as DNA, the CDR3 is TGTGCCAGCAGCGCTTACGTTTGGGTTATCTCCTACGAGCAGTACTTC.

As regards this clonotype: A read error may produce the germline difference seen at one junction end. CDR3 in amino acids: CASIEFTYWEQYF. The DNA of the CDR3 is TGTGCCAGCATTGAATTTACCTACTGGGAGCAGTACTTC. The V gene is TRBV6-1, the J gene TRBJ2-7, with unresolved D. The CDR3 is made up of 13 amino acids. The V gene's germline CDR1 is MNHNS and CDR2 SASEGT.

V usage is TRBV14 and J usage is TRBJ2-1; D is unclear. CDR1 and CDR2 from the germline V gene are SGHDN and FVKESK. Trimming took 3 bases from V and 8 from J, leaving 5 bases between them. The CDR3 has 11 residues. Here the CDR3 DNA reads TGTGCCAGCAGCCATAAGCATGAGCAGTTCTTC. Translated: CASSHKHEQFF.

This clonotype was recorded many times. V gene TRBV11-3 combines with J gene TRBJ2-1; 10 positions agree with TRBD1. Germline V gene data show CDR1 as SGHNT and CDR2 as YENEEA. CDR3 size: 16 residues. Trimming removed 4 bases from V and 9 bases from J; junction bases left unmatched: 12. CDR3 sequence reads: CASSYTHGTGDGEQFF. The CDR3 DNA follows: TGTGCCAGCAGCTATACCCACGGGACAGGGGATGGTGAGCAGTTCTTC.

This clonotype was recorded at least ten times. Mismatch with germline at one junction end may stem from a read error. This chain connects TRBV11-3 to TRBJ2-1, with no clear D. CDR1 is SGHNT and CDR2 is YENEEA in the germline V gene. This CDR3 comprises 13 residues. In DNA form, the CDR3 reads TGTGCCAGCAGCTTAACGAGGTACAGTGAGCAGTTCTTC. It is translated as CASSLTRYSEQFF.

By its share, this clonotype is medium-sized. CDR3 nucleotide sequence: TGTGCCAGCAGGGCTACTTCTAGCGGGGGGGCCGTTAGGCAGTACTTC. Translated: CASRATSSGGAVRQYF. V and J are TRBV27 and TRBJ2-7; 12 nucleotides match TRBD2. Germline assignment: CDR1 MNHEY and CDR2 SMNVEV (reference sequence). This CDR3 contains 16 residues. V lost 6 bases and J lost 9; bases outside the gene matches: 15.

This clonotype was observed at least ten times. CDR3 nucleotide sequence: TGCAGCGTTGAAAAGGCTGAGGGGAACACAGATACGCAGTATTTT. Residues: CSVEKAEGNTDTQYF. The gene calls are TRBV29-1 and TRBJ2-3; perhaps D is TRBD1 or TRBD2 (5 bases each). The V gene's germline CDR1 is SQVTM and CDR2 ANQGSEA. The CDR3 has 15 amino acids. V was shortened by 2 bases and J by 2 bases, with 14 bases between the two germline ends.

This clonotype was seen ten or more times. The J gene is TRBJ1-2, the V gene TRBV27; TRBD1 agrees at 7 bases. The CDR3 spans 15 residues. Per the germline V gene, CDR1 is MNHEY and CDR2 is SMNVEV (reference sequence). The V gene end was trimmed by 3 bases and the J gene end by 5 bases; junction bases not matched to a gene: 9. The CDR3 loop is CASSLSGGGRYGYTF. CDR3 nucleotides: TGTGCCAGCAGTTTGTCAGGGGGGGGAAGGTATGGCTACACCTTC.

Judged by abundance, this clonotype is medium-sized (0.01 to 0.1%). V is TRBV15 and J is TRBJ1-2; D may be TRBD1 (6 bases). V was clipped by 1 base and J by 8 bases, with 11 bases between them. Per the germline V gene, CDR1 is LNHNV and CDR2 is YYDKDF (reference sequence). The CDR3 spans 13 residues. The CDR3 loop is CATSRVAGAGYTF. The CDR3 bases are TGTGCCACCAGCAGAGTTGCAGGGGCGGGCTACACCTTC.

This clonotype is medium-sized in the sample. The chain links TRBV6-1 to TRBJ2-7; tentatively, D is TRBD1 (6 bases). The CDR3 consists of 13 residues. Germline lookup yields CDR1 MNHNS and CDR2 SASEGT. V lost 4 bases and J lost 0, with 7 bases in between. CDR3 in amino acids: CASSARGSYEQYF. The CDR3 DNA is TGTGCCAGCAGTGCCAGGGGCTCCTACGAGCAGTACTTC.

With respect to this clonotype: A clone one base away is much larger, so this may be a read error. The chain carries TRBV29-1 and TRBJ1-1; tentative D call: TRBD1 (5 bases). CDR1 SQVTM and CDR2 ANQGSEA come from the germline V gene. This CDR3 has 12 amino acids. This CDR3 is CSVPRGNTEVFF. CDR3 sequence (DNA): TGCAGCGTTCCAAGGGGAAACACTGAAGTTTTCTTT.

By share, this clonotype counts as medium-sized (0.01 to 0.1%). The J gene is TRBJ2-1, the V gene TRBV6-1; D is tentatively TRBD1 or TRBD2 (5 bases each). The CDR3 sequence is 13 residues long. The ends were cut back, 6 bases at V and 4 bases at J, with 10 bases in the middle. In germline, CDR1 is MNHNS, CDR2 SASEGT. CDR3 loop: CASRRDHYNEQFF. CDR3 DNA: TGTGCCAGCAGAAGGGACCATTACAATGAGCAGTTCTTC.

This clonotype is termed medium-sized. CDR3: CASSSLAGAPDTQYF. The CDR3 coding sequence is TGTGCCAGCAGCTCCCTAGCGGGAGCACCAGATACGCAGTATTTT. The genes are TRBV7-6 and TRBJ2-3; TRBD2 agrees at 10 bases. The trim removed 4 bases at V and 4 bases at J, leaving 5 bases unmatched. The CDR3 totals 15 residues. Germline CDR1 reads SGHVS; CDR2 reads FNYEAQ.

The V and J genes are TRBV24-1 and TRBJ1-1, with D unclear. V was pared by 5 bases and J by 1 base, with 7 bases between. This CDR3 region has 13 residues. Germline V gene sequence: CDR1 KGHDR, CDR2 SFDVKD. The DNA for the CDR3 is TGTGCCACCAGTGTGGACGGGAACACTGAAGCTTTCTTT. This gives the protein CATSVDGNTEAFF.

This clonotype counts as medium-sized. J is TRBJ2-1 and V is TRBV20-1; D perhaps matches TRBD2 (7 bases). V lost 0 bases, J lost 4 bases, and 13 bases lay in between. The length of the CDR3 is 15 residues. Per the germline V gene, CDR1 is DFQATT and CDR2 is SNEGSKA (reference sequence). As DNA, the CDR3 is TGCAGTGCTAGAGATAGTCGGGGGGCTTACAATGAGCAGTTCTTC. It specifies CSARDSRGAYNEQFF.

Sample share makes this clonotype medium-sized (0.01 to 0.1%). The chain links TRBV7-8 to TRBJ2-3, with a weak D call TRBD2 (7 bases). Trimming took 2 bases from V and 6 from J, leaving 15 bases between them. The CDR3 has 15 residues. Germline loops: CDR1 SGHVS, CDR2 FQNEAQ. The CDR3 bases are TGTGCCAGCAGCTTATTAGGGGGGGAGTGGGATACGCAGTATTTT. This gives the protein CASSLLGGEWDTQYF.

Regarding this clonotype: The junction does not match germline at one end; this may be a read error. The chain employs TRBV18 and TRBJ1-1; maybe TRBD1 (5 bases). This CDR3 has 17 amino acids. The germline V gene encodes CDR1 KGHSH and CDR2 LQKENI. The CDR3 nucleotides are TGTGCCAGCTCACCTCAATGGGTGGGGCACCCGAACACTAAAGCTTTCTTT. This translates into CASSPQWVGHPNTKAFF.

Concerning this clonotype itself: Just one base apart from a much larger clone, this may be a read error. V is TRBV28 and J is TRBJ1-1; D gene uncertain. This CDR3 has 13 residues. CDR1 MDHEN and CDR2 SYDVKM come from the germline V gene. The CDR3 protein is CDSSRGLNTEAFF. The CDR3 DNA reads as TGTGACAGCAGTCGAGGACTGAACACTGAAGCTTTCTTT.

A word on this clonotype: Likely a read error: the CDR3 ends without its conserved phenylalanine or tryptophan. No DNA is shown, since the ends of the CDR3 on it are uncertain; the CDR3 is the one TCRdb lists. V gene TRBV7-2 combines with J gene TRBJ2-3; no DNA check was done on the table's D call, TRBD2. The V gene's germline CDR1 is SGHTA and CDR2 FQGNSA. With termini counted, the CDR3 has 13 amino acids. The CDR3 reads CASSFGDEQYFGP.

Within the sample, this clonotype is hyperexpanded. This chain uses TRBV12-3 or TRBV12-4 with TRBJ1-6; D possibly corresponds to TRBD1 (6 bases). V lost 5 bases to trimming and J lost 8 bases, with 13 bases between them. CDR3 length: 14 residues. This chain's CDR3 is CASSPTGRHSPLHF. The CDR3 nucleotides are TGTGCCAGCAGTCCTACAGGGAGGCATTCACCCCTCCACTTT.

Judged by abundance, this clonotype is medium-sized. This chain uses TRBV20-1 with TRBJ2-1; D unresolved. Germline V gives CDR1 DFQATT, CDR2 SNEGSKA (reference sequence). CDR3 length: 12 residues. The V end was cut by 3 bases, the J end by 8 bases, with 11 bases between. In nucleotides, the CDR3 is TGCAGTGCTAGCGTAAACCCTTATGAGCAGTTCTTC. It encodes CSASVNPYEQFF.

This clonotype is deemed medium-sized. The V gene is TRBV6-6, the J gene TRBJ1-1; D remains ambiguous. This CDR3 has 15 residues. Trimming took off 0 bases at V and 10 bases at J, with 18 bases between the two ends. Germline assignment: CDR1 MNHNY and CDR2 SVGAGI (reference sequence). The CDR3 coding sequence is TGTGCCAGCAGTTACTCGATTGGGAGGCAAGGGATAGCTTTCTTT. Encoded protein: CASSYSIGRQGIAFF.